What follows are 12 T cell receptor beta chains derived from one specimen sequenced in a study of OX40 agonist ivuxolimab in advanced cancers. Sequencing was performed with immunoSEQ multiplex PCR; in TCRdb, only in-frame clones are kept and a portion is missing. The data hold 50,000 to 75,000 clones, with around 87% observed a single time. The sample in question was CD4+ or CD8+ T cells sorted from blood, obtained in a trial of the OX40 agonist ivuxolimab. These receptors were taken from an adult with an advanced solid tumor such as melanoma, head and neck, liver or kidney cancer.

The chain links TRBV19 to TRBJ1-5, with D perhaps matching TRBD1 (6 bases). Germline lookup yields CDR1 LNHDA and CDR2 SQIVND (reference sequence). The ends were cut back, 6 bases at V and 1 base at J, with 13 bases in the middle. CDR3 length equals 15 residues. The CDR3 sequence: CASRRGGLSNQPQHF. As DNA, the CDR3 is TGTGCCAGTAGAAGGGGGGGGTTGAGCAATCAGCCCCAGCATTTT.

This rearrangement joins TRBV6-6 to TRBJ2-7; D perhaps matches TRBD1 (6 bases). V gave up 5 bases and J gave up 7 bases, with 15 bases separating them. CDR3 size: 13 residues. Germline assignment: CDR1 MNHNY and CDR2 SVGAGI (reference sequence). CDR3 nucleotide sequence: TGTGCCAGCAGTAGGACAGCCCCAGGGGAGCAGTACTTC. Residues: CASSRTAPGEQYF.

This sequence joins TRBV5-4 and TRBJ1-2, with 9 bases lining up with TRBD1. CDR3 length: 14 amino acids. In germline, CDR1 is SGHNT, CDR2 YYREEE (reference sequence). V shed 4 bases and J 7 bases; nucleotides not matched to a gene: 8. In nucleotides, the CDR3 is TGTGCCAGCAGCCCCGCGGGACAGGGAGTTGGCTACACCTTC. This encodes CASSPAGQGVGYTF.

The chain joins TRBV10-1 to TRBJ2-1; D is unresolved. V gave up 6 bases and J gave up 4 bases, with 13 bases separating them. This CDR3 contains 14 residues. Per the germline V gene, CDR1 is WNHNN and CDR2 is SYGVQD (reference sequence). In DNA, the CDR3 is TGCGCCAGCAGCCCCGGTACAGCATACAATGAGCAGTTCTTC. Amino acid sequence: CASSPGTAYNEQFF.

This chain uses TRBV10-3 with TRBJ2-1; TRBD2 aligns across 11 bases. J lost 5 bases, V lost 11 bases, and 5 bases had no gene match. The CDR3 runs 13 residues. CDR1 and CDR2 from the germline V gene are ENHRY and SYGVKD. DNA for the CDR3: TGTGCCGCCGGGACTAGCGGCGACAATGAGCAGTTCTTC. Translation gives CAAGTSGDNEQFF.

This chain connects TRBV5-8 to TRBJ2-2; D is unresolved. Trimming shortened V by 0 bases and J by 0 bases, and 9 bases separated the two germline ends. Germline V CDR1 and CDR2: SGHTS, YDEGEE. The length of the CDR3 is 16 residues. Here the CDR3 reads CASSLGRVSNTGELFF. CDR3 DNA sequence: TGTGCCAGCAGCTTGGGACGGGTTTCGAACACCGGGGAGCTGTTTTTT.

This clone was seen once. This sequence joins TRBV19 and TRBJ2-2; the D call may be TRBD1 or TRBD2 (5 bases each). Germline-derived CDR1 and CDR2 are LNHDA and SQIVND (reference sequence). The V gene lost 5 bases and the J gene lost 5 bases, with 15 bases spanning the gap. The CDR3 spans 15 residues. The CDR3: CASSLPGRRTGELFF. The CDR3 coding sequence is TGTGCCAGTAGTCTCCCGGGGCGGAGGACCGGGGAGCTGTTTTTT.

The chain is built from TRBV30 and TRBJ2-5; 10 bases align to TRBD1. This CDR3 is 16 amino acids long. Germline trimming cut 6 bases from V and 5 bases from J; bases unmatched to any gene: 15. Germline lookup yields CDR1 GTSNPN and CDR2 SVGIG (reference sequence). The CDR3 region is CACTEGTGVRSETQYF. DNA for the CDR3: TGTGCCTGCACCGAGGGGACAGGGGTAAGGTCGGAGACCCAGTACTTC.

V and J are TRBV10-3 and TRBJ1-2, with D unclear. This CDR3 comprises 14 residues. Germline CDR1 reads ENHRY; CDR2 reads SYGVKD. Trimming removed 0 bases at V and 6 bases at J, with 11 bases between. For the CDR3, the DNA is TGTGCCATCAGTGAGTCCCGGGAGTGGGATGGCTACACCTTC. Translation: CAISESREWDGYTF.

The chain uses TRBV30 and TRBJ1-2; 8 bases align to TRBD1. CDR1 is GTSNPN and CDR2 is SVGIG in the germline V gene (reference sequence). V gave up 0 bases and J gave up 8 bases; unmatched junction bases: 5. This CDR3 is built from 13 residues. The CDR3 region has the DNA TGTGCCTGGAGTGTAAGACAGGGGCTCGGCTACACCTTC. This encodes CAWSVRQGLGYTF.

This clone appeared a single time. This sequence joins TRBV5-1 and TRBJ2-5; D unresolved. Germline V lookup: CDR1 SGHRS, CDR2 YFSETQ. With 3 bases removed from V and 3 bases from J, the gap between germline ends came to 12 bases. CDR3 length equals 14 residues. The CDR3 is CASSSRYKEETQYF. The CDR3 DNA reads TGCGCCAGCAGCTCCCGGTATAAAGAAGAGACCCAGTACTTC.

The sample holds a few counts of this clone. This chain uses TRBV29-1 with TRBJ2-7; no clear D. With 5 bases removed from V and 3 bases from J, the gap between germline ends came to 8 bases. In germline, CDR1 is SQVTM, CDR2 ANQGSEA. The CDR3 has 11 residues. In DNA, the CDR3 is TGCAGCGTTTACACTAACTACGAGCAGTACTTC. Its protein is CSVYTNYEQYF.